The clone carrying this TCR beta chain occurred a few times. Its antigen is unidentified. The CDR3 extends over 14 amino acids. The V gene lost 6 bases and the J gene lost 7 bases, with 16 bases spanning the gap. This sample's time point: patch test 1, 2 weeks after DPC sensitization. Sample treatment: therapeutic diphenylcyclopropenone sensitization with weekly scalp DPC. The record originates from a study of human T cells and chemical hapten exposure. The wider study: Sensitization used 2% DPC on about 2 cm by about 2 cm upper inner arm skin. Diphenylcyclopropenone was administered weekly to the scalp of patients throughout the approximately 24-week study.

Whole-study findings and limits: Expanded TCRs produced significantly more large CDR3 similarity clusters than controls did.

TCRdb independently ran MiXCR on the RACE reads; one entry per CDR3 protein. The sample includes roughly 100,000 distinct CDR3 sequences, 11% of them seen just once. The clonotype was recovered from a woman in her forties with alopecia areata. Some clones in this sample may be carry-over from other donors' samples. The specimen comprised whole blood, sampled in connection with sensitization to the hapten diphenylcyclopropenone (DPC). The rearrangement joins TRBV12-3 or TRBV12-4 to TRBJ2-1; no firm D call. The CDR3 nucleotides are TGTGCCAGCAGGAACCAGATCGCCGAAAATGAGCAGTTCTTC. Amino acid sequence: CASRNQIAENEQFF.